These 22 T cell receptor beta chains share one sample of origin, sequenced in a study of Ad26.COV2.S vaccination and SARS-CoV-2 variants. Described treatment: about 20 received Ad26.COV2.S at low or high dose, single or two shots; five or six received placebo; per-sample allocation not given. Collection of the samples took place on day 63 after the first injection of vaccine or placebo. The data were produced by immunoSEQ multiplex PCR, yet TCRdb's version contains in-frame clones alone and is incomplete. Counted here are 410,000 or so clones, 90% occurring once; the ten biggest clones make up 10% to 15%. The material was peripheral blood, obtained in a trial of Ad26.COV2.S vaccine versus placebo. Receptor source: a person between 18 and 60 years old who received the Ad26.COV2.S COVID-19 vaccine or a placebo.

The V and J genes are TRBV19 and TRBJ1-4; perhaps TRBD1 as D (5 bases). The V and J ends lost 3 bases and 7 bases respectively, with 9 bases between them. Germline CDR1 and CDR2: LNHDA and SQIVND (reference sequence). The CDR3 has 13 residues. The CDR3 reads CASSIRRGEKLFF. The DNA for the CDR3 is TGTGCCAGTAGTATTCGTAGGGGTGAAAAACTGTTTTTT.

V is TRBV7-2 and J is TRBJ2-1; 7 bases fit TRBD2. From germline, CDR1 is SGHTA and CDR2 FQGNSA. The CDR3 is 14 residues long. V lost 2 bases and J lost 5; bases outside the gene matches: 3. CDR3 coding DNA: TGTGCCAGCAGCTTAAGGCTAGCGGACAATGAGCAGTTCTTC. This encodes CASSLRLADNEQFF.

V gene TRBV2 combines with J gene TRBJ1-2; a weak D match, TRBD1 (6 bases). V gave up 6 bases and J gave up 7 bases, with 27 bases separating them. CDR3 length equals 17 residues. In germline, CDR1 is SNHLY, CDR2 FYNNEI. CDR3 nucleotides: TGTGCCAGCAGCGCGTCGGGGGGCATCGCGGGGATCGGTGGCTACACCTTC. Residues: CASSASGGIAGIGGYTF.

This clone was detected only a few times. CDR3 bases: TGTGCCAGCAGTTTAGGGGGTCTCCCTAATGAGCAGTTCTTC. Its protein product is CASSLGGLPNEQFF. The chain uses TRBV27 and TRBJ2-1; D tentatively fits TRBD1 or TRBD2 (5 bases each). The CDR3 length is 14 residues. Trimming pared 2 bases from V and 7 bases from J, leaving 12 bases between. CDR1 is MNHEY and CDR2 is SMNVEV in the germline V gene (reference sequence).

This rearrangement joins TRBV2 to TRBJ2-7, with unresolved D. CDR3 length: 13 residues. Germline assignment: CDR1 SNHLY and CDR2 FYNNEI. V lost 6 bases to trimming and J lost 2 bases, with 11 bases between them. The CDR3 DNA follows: TGTGCCAGCAGGACGGACGGACCCTACGAGCAGTACTTC. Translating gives CASRTDGPYEQYF. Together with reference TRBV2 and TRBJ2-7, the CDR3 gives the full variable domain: EPEVTQTPSHQVTQMGQEVILRCVPISNHLYFYWYRQILGQKVEFLVSFYNNEISEKSEIFDDQFSVERPDGSNFTLKIRSTKLEDSAMYFCASRTDGPYEQYFGPGTRLTVT.

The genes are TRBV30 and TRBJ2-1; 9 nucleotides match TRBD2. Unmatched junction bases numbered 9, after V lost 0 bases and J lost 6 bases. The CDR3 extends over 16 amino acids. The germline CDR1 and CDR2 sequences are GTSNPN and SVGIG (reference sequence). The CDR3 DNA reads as TGTGCCTGGAGTGTACGGGTAGCGGGAGCATTCAATGAGCAGTTCTTC. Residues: CAWSVRVAGAFNEQFF.

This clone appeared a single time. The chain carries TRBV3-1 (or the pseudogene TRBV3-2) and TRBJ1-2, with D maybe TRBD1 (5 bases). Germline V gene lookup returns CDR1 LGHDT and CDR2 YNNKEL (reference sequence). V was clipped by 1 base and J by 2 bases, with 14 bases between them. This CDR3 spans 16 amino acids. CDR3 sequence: CASSQAIKRGNYGYTF. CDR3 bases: TGTGCCAGCAGCCAAGCAATAAAAAGGGGCAACTATGGCTACACCTTC.

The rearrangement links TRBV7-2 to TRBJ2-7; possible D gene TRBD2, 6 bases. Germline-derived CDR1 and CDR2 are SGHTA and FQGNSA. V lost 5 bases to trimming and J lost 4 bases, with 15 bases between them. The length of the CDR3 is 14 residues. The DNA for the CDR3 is TGTGCCAGCAGCCCCCTGATGGGAGGATACGAGCAGTACTTC. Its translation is CASSPLMGGYEQYF.

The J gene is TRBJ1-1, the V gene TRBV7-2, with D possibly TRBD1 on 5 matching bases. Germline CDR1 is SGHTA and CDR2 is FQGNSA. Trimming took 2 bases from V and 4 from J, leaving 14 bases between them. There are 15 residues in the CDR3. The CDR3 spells CASSLIAGGGTEAFF. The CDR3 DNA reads TGTGCCAGCAGCTTAATCGCCGGGGGGGGCACTGAAGCTTTCTTT.

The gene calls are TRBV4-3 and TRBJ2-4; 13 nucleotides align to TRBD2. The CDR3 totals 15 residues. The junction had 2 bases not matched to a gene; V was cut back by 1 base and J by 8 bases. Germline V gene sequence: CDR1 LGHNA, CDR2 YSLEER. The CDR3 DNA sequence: TGCGCCAGCAGCCAAGGGACTAGCGGGAGAGACATTCAGTACTTC. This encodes CASSQGTSGRDIQYF.

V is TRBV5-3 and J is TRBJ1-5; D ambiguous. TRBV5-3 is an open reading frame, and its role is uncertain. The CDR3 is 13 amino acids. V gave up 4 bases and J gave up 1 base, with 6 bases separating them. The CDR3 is CARSKGSNQPQHF. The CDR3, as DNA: TGTGCCAGAAGCAAAGGGAGCAATCAGCCCCAGCATTTT.

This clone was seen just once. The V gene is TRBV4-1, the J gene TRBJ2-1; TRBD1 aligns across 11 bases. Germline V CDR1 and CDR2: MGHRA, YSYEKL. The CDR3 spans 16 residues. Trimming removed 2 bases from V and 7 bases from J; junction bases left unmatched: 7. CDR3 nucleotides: TGCGCCAGCAGCCAAATGGGACAGGGGGTAGAGAATGAGCAGTTCTTC. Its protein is CASSQMGQGVENEQFF.

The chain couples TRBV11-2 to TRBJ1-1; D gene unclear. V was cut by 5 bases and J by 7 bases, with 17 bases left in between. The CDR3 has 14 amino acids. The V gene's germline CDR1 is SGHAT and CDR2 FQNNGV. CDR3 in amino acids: CASSESDRYREAFF. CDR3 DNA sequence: TGTGCCAGCAGCGAATCAGATCGATACCGTGAAGCTTTCTTT.

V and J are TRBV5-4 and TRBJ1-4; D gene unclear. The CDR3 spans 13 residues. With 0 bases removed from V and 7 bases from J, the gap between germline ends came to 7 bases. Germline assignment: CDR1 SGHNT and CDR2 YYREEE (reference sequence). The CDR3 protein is CASSLAPPEKLFF. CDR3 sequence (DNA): TGTGCCAGCAGCTTGGCCCCGCCTGAAAAACTGTTTTTT.

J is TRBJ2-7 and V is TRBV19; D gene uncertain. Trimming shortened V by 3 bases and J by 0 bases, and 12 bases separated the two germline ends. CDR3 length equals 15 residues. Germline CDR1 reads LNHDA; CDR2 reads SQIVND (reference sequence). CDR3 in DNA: TGTGCCAGTAGTATCGACCGCCTGAGCTCCTACGAGCAGTACTTC. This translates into CASSIDRLSSYEQYF.

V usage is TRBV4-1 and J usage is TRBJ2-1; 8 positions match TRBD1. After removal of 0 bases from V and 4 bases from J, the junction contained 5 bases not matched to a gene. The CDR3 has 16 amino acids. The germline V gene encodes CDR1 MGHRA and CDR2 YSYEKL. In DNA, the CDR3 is TGCGCCAGCAGCCAAGATCAGGGACAGGTTTACAATGAGCAGTTCTTC. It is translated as CASSQDQGQVYNEQFF.

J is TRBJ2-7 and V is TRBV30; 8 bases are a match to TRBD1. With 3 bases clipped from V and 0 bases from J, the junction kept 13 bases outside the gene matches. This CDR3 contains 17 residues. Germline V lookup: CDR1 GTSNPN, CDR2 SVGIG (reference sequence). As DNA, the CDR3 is TGTGCCTGGAGCGATAAGGCGACAGGGGCTAGCTCCTACGAGCAGTACTTC. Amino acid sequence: CAWSDKATGASSYEQYF.

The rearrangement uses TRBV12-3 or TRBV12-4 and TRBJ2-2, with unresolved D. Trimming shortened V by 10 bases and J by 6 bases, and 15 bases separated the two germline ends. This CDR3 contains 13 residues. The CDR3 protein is CATPQRKPGELFF. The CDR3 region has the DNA TGTGCCACCCCTCAAAGGAAGCCCGGGGAGCTGTTTTTT.

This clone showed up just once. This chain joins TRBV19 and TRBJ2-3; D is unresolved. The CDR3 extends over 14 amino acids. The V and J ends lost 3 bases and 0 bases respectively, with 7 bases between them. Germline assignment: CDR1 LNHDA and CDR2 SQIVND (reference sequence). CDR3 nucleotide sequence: TGTGCCAGTAGTATGTCCGGGAGCACAGATACGCAGTATTTT. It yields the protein CASSMSGSTDTQYF.

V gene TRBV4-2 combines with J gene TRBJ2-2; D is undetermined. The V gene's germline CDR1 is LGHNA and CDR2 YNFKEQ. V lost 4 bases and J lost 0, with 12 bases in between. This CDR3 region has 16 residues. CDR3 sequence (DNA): TGTGCCAGCAGCCCAGGTGAACTGTCGAACACCGGGGAGCTGTTTTTT. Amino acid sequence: CASSPGELSNTGELFF.

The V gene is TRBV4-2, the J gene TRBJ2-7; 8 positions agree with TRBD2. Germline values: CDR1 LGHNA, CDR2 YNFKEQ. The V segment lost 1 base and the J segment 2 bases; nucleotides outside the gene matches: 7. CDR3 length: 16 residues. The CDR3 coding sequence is TGTGCCAGCAGCCAAGCTCAGCGGGGGACCACCTACGAGCAGTACTTC. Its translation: CASSQAQRGTTYEQYF.

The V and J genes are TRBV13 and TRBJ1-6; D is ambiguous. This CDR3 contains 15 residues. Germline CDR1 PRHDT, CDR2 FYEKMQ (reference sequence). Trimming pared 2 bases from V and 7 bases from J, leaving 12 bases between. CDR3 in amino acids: CASSLSRSPNSPLHF. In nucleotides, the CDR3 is TGTGCCAGCAGCTTATCTAGGTCGCCCAATTCACCCCTCCACTTT.